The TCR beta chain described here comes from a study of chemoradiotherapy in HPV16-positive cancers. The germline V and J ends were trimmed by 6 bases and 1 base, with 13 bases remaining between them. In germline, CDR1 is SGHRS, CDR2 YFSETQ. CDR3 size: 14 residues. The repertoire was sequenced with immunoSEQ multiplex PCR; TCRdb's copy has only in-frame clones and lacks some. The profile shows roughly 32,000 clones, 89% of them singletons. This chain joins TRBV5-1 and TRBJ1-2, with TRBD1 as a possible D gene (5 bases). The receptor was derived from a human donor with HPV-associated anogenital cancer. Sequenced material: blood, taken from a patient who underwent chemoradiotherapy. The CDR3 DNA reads TGCGCCAGCACCGTAGAGGGGTTTAACTATGGCTACACCTTC. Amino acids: CASTVEGFNYGYTF.